The clone carrying this T cell receptor (beta chain) was observed a few times. Its antigen is not identified. Trimming stripped 4 bases from V and 2 bases from J, with 12 bases between. Germline loops: CDR1 SGHTA, CDR2 FQGNSA. The length of the CDR3 is 15 residues. It was with a sample-barcoded 5' primer and a J-beta primer mix that a second PCR of about 6 to 12 cycles was run. Every cDNA molecule bore a tag from a template-switch adaptor containing 12 random nucleotides. MiXCR, applied by TCRdb to the 5' RACE reads, yields one record per CDR3 protein. This table has hundreds of thousands of distinct CDR3 sequences, 40% to 50% appearing once. The source of the sample is a study of blood T cells in healthy people across ages. Findings and limits, study-wide: One million T cells yielded diversity estimates that were considered underestimates. No one knew whether donors had CMV, which possibly confounded expanded clonotype changes.

This sequence originates from a man between 60 and 75 years old in good health. Sequenced: blood. J is TRBJ1-5 and V is TRBV7-2, with D possibly matching TRBD1 (5 bases). The CDR3 spells CASSSSRVGNQPQHF. The DNA of the CDR3 is TGTGCCAGCAGCTCCTCCAGGGTGGGCAATCAGCCCCAGCATTTT.